The entry below describes one TCR beta chain. With 5 bases removed from V and 1 base from J, the gap between germline ends came to 15 bases. The CDR3 is 16 residues long. Germline lookup yields CDR1 LNHDA and CDR2 SQIVND (reference sequence). This record comes from a study of shared clonotypes between healthy human individuals. Study overall: The cohort comprised a couple of women and a few men. Their ages spanned 18 to 49 years. CD4 naive and memory got three plates each, CD8 naive two, CD8 memory one.

Authors' analysis steps: Junction-only sequences without quality scores were provided by ImmunoSEQ, so filtering was different. Method: immunoSEQ multiplex PCR; TCRdb's copy keeps in-frame clones and lacks some. The DNA was the basis for D and trimming; V, J and clone size are from that table. The sample lists nearly 1,000,000 clones; around three quarters were seen once. Sequenced: memory CD4+ T cells sorted from blood. The subset denotes: CD45RA-negative fraction. This chain uses TRBV19 with TRBJ1-5; D possibly corresponds to TRBD1 (5 bases). This clonotype originated in a man between 18 and 29 years old in good health. Written as DNA, the CDR3 is TGTGCCAGTAGTCCGCGGGGAGGGACCAGCAATCAGCCCCAGCATTTT. Translating gives CASSPRGGTSNQPQHF.